This TCR beta chain appears in the sequencing data of a study of cytomegalovirus exposure and HLA in healthy donors. General study points: Among the most significant clusters, several appeared linked to common viral pathogens in a later analysis.

PCR involved 60 Vbeta and 13 Jbeta primers. The protocol was immunoSEQ multiplex PCR, while the TCRdb copy is restricted to in-frame clones and leaves out a portion. This sample has a few hundred thousand clones; approximately 91% occur once, and the top ten carry roughly 1.5%. Trimming removed 0 bases from V and 10 bases from J, with 13 bases in between. Germline V lookup: CDR1 SEHNR, CDR2 FQNEAQ (reference sequence). The CDR3 has 15 residues. In this sample, this clone turned up once. Its antigen is unidentified. This sequence was found in a girl aged 2 to 9 in good health and CMV-seronegative. The chain recombines TRBV7-9 with TRBJ1-6; D may be TRBD1 (6 bases). Sequenced: PBMCs. The CDR3: CASSLALGGPSPLHF. The CDR3 nucleotides are TGTGCCAGCAGCTTAGCGTTGGGGGGGCCCTCACCCCTCCACTTT.